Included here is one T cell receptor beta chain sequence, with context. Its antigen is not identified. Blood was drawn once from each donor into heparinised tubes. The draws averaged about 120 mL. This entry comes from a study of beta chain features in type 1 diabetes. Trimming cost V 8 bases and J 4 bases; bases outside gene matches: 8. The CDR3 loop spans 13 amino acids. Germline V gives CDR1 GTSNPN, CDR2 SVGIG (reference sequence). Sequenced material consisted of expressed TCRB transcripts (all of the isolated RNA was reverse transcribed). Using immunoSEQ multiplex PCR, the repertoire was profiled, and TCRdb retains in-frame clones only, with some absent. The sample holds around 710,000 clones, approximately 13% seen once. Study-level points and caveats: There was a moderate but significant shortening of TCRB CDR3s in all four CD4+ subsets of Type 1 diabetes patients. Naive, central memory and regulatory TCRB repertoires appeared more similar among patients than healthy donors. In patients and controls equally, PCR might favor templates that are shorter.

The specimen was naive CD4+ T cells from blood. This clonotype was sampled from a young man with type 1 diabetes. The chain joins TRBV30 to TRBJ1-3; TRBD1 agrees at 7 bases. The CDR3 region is CAEQGQNGNTIYF. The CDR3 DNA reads TGTGCCGAACAGGGACAGAACGGAAACACCATATATTTT. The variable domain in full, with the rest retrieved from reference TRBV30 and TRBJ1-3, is SQTIHQWPATLVQPVGSPLSLECTVEGTSNPNLYWYRQAAGRGLQLLFYSVGIGQISSEVPQNLSASRPQDRQFILSSKKLLLSDSGFYLCAEQGQNGNTIYFGEGSWLTVV.